This T cell receptor beta chain was captured by sequencing in a study of OX40 agonist ivuxolimab in advanced cancers. Sequencing used immunoSEQ multiplex PCR; TCRdb keeps in-frame clones, though not all of them. Of about 60,000 clones listed, roughly 92% were seen once; the top ten hold under 20%. There are 15 residues in the CDR3. V lost 5 bases and J lost 7; bases outside the gene matches: 12. Germline V gives CDR1 LGHNA, CDR2 YNFKEQ. The rearrangement uses TRBV4-2 and TRBJ2-7; TRBD2 agrees at 9 bases. This clonotype was obtained from an adult with an advanced solid tumor such as melanoma, head and neck, liver or kidney cancer. This specimen was CD4+ or CD8+ T cells sorted from blood, taken in a trial of the OX40 agonist ivuxolimab. The CDR3 protein is CASSSRLADVREQYF. CDR3 in DNA: TGTGCCAGCAGCTCCCGACTAGCGGACGTTAGAGAGCAGTACTTC.